These 3 T cell receptor beta chains were all obtained from the same sample, sequenced in a study of blood T cell repertoires in COVID-19. This table comes from immunoSEQ multiplex PCR, and its TCRdb copy is limited to in-frame clones, with some not included. The sample gives 200,000 to 250,000 clones, around 90% of which show up once; around 3.3% is in the top ten. The sample taken for sequencing was peripheral blood. Source of these receptors: a man younger than 35 with active or convalescent COVID-19.

This clone was recorded a few times. This rearrangement joins TRBV12-5 to TRBJ2-1; the match to TRBD1 covers 8 bases. Trimming at V came to 5 bases and at J to 2 bases, leaving 8 bases not matched to a gene. There are 16 residues in the CDR3. CDR1 LGHNT and CDR2 FRNRAP come from the germline V gene. This chain's CDR3 is CASGAVTGQAYNEQFF. The DNA of the CDR3 is TGTGCTAGTGGTGCCGTTACGGGACAGGCCTACAATGAGCAGTTCTTC.

The chain employs TRBV3-1 (or the pseudogene TRBV3-2) and TRBJ2-7; TRBD2 matches 7 bases. Germline V gene data show CDR1 as LGHDT and CDR2 as YNNKEL (reference sequence). This CDR3 is 16 amino acids long. The trim removed 4 bases at V and 4 bases at J, leaving 13 bases unmatched. CDR3 bases: TGTGCCAGCAGCCCACTCGGAGTAGCGGGTCTTTACGAGCAGTACTTC. Translation gives CASSPLGVAGLYEQYF.

The chain has TRBV28 and TRBJ2-7; 7 nucleotides align to TRBD1. CDR3 length equals 12 residues. Trimming at V came to 4 bases and at J to 6 bases, leaving 3 bases not matched to a gene. The V gene's germline CDR1 is MDHEN and CDR2 SYDVKM. As DNA, the CDR3 is TGTGCCAGCAGTTCTACAGGGGTCGAGCAGTACTTC. It is translated as CASSSTGVEQYF.